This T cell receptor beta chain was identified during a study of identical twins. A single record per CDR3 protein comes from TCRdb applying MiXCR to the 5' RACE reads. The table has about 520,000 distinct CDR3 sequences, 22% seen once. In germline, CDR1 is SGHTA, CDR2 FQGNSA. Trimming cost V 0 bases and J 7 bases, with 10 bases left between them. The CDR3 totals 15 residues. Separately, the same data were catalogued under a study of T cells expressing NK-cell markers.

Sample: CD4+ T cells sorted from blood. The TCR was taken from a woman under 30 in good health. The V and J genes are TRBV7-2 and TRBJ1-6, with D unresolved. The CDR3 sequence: CASSLAVTENSPLHF. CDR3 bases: TGTGCCAGCAGCTTAGCCGTGACCGAGAATTCACCCCTCCACTTT.